This entry lists 5 T cell receptor beta chains sequenced from one sample in a study of OX40 agonist ivuxolimab in advanced cancers. Sequencing used immunoSEQ multiplex PCR; TCRdb keeps in-frame clones, though not all of them. The sample has 100,000 or so clones, about 88% seen once. The sequencing used CD4+ or CD8+ T cells sorted from blood, collected in a trial of the OX40 agonist ivuxolimab. The receptors here all came from an adult with an advanced solid tumor such as melanoma, head and neck, liver or kidney cancer.

For this clone: The conserved final phenylalanine or tryptophan is absent from the CDR3, which likely points to a read error. The limits of the CDR3 on the DNA are not certain, so only TCRdb's listed CDR3 is given. The rearrangement uses TRBV12-2 and TRBJ2-7; TRBD2, the D gene given by the table, was not confirmed from the DNA. TRBV12-2 is described as a pseudogene. The CDR3 extends over 9 residues, inclusive of both ends. The CDR3 spells CASRLAAGP.

The V call is TRBV30, the J call TRBJ2-1, with D unresolved. V lost 3 bases, J lost 0 bases, and 9 bases lay in between. CDR1 GTSNPN and CDR2 SVGIG come from the germline V gene (reference sequence). The CDR3 is 14 amino acids. CDR3 loop: CAWRQASSYNEQFF. The DNA of the CDR3 is TGTGCCTGGAGGCAGGCTAGCTCCTACAATGAGCAGTTCTTC. Filled out from reference TRBV30 and TRBJ2-1, the complete variable domain reads SQTIHQWPATLVQPVGSPLSLECTVEGTSNPNLYWYRQAAGRGLQLLFYSVGIGQISSEVPQNLSASRPQDRQFILSSKKLLLSDSGFYLCAWRQASSYNEQFFGPGTRLTVL.

The chain employs TRBV7-9 and TRBJ1-5, with D unresolved. Trimming stripped 2 bases from V and 7 bases from J, with 12 bases between. The CDR3 runs 14 residues. Germline values: CDR1 SEHNR, CDR2 FQNEAQ (reference sequence). DNA of the CDR3: TGTGCCAGCAGCTTAAATGGTCGTGAGCAGCCCCAGCATTTT. It codes for CASSLNGREQPQHF.

The chain joins TRBV5-1 to TRBJ1-1; 7 bases map to TRBD1. The CDR3 is 15 residues long. J was trimmed by 3 bases and V by 1 base; bases with no gene match: 6. Germline assignment: CDR1 SGHRS and CDR2 YFSETQ. This CDR3 reads CASSLPGQEYTEAFF. CDR3 nucleotides: TGCGCCAGCAGCTTGCCCGGACAGGAATACACTGAAGCTTTCTTT.

The chain combines TRBV19 with TRBJ2-3, with 7 nucleotides matching TRBD1. CDR1 and CDR2 (germline): LNHDA, SQIVND (reference sequence). This CDR3 contains 15 residues. With 5 bases clipped from V and 2 bases from J, the junction kept 7 bases outside the gene matches. CDR3 in amino acids: CASSETGTNTDTQYF. DNA of the CDR3: TGTGCCAGTAGTGAGACAGGGACCAACACAGATACGCAGTATTTT. The full variable domain, completed using reference TRBV19 and TRBJ2-3, is DGGITQSPKYLFRKEGQNVTLSCEQNLNHDAMYWYRQDPGQGLRLIYYSQIVNDFQKGDIAEGYSVSREKKESFPLTVTSAQKNPTAFYLCASSETGTNTDTQYFGPGTRLTVL.